This T cell receptor (beta chain) was captured in a study of cytomegalovirus exposure and HLA in healthy donors. Study findings and constraints: By a later analysis, the bulk of CMV-associated TCR beta chains appeared HLA-restricted.

PCR used 60 Vbeta primers and 13 Jbeta primers. The assay was immunoSEQ multiplex PCR, and TCRdb's table has in-frame clones only and misses some. The table has about 150,000 clones, 60% to 85% seen once. This CDR3 contains 15 residues. The germline V gene encodes CDR1 WSHSY and CDR2 SAAADI. V was shortened by 7 bases and J by 2 bases, with 17 bases between the two germline ends. In this sample, this clone turned up a few times. Its target is not known. Sequenced input: PBMCs. The TCR comes from a middle-aged woman in good health and CMV-seronegative. The chain recombines TRBV10-2 with TRBJ1-2, with D perhaps matching TRBD1 (5 bases). This CDR3 is CASTRTFDLNYGYTF. In DNA form, the CDR3 reads TGCGCCAGCACACGGACATTCGACTTAAACTATGGCTACACCTTC.